Many counts were recorded for the clone carrying this TCR beta chain. What it binds is not known. The data belong to a study of CD8+CD57+ T cells in acquired aplastic anemia. Study findings and constraints: Around 29 CD8+ CDR3 sequences were shared between patients and controls.

The CDR3 is made up of 14 amino acids. The trim removed 3 bases at V and 6 bases at J, leaving 4 bases unmatched. It was genomic DNA that served as the template for profiling TCR beta VDJ and CDR3. TCRdb analysed the reads with MiXCR anew, one entry per CDR3 protein. In the table there are fewer than 70,000 distinct CDR3 sequences, roughly 50% of which are singletons. Sequenced material: sorted CD4+, CD8+, or CD8+CD57+ T cells (not recorded which) from PBMCs. This TCR was recovered from a human donor in good health, serving as a control. The chain combines TRBV12-3 or TRBV12-4 with TRBJ1-4, with 7 bases matching TRBD1. CDR3 bases: TGTGCCAGCAGTTTGCTCAGGGGGGATGAAAAACTGTTTTTT. Its protein product is CASSLLRGDEKLFF.